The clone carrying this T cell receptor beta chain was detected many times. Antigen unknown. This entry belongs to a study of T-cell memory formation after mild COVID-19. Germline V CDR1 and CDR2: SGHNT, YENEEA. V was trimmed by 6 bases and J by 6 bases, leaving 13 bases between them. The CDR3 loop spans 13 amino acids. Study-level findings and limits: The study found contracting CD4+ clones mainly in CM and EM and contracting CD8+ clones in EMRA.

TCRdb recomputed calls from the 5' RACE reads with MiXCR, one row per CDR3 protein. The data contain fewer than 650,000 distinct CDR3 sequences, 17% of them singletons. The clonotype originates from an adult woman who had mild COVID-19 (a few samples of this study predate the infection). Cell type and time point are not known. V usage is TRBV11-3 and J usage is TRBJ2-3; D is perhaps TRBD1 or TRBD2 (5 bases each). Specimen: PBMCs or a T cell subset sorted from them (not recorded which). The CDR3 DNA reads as TGTGCCAGCAGAAGGCAGGGAGCGGATACGCAGTATTTT. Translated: CASRRQGADTQYF.